The present T cell receptor (beta chain) was sequenced within a study of T cells in women clearing cervical HPV infection. As for the study in general: Blood came at first lesion visit for cases, post-clearance for controls. HLA type could not be excluded as a confounder.

TCRdb keeps only in-frame clones here, not all; method: immunoSEQ multiplex PCR. This specimen shows 29,000 or so clones; the ten leading clones hold roughly 2.8%. Worth noting for this clone: The read falls 3 residues short of the CDR3 end, and the missing part is taken from the germline J gene.

This CDR3 region has 19 residues. Losses at the gene ends were 2 bases for V and 2 bases for J; bases not matched to a gene: 15. The V gene's germline CDR1 is SGHRS and CDR2 YFSETQ. The sequenced sample was blood buffy coat. The receptor was derived from a woman between 18 and 70 years old with a cervical HPV16 infection that either progressed to CIN3+ or cleared (not recorded which). The chain combines TRBV5-1 with TRBJ2-1; 8 positions agree with TRBD2. The sequenced part of the CDR3 DNA is TGCGCCAGCAGCTTAACCGGGACTAGGCTGGGGAGCGCCTACAATGAG. The encoded protein is CASSLTGTRLGSAYNE. The complete CDR3 protein is CASSLTGTRLGSAYNEQFF.